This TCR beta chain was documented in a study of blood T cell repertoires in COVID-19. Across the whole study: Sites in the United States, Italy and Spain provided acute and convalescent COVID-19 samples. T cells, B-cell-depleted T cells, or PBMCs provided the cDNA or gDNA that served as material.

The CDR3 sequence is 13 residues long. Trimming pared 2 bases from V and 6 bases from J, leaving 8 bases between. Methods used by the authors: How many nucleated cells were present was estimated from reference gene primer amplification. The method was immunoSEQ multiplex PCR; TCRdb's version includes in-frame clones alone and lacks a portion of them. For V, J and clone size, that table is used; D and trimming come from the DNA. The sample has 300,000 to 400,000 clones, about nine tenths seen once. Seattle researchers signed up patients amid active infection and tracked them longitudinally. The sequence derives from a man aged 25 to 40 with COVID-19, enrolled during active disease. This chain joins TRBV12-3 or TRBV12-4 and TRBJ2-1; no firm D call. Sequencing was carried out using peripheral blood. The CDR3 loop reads CASSLRRSNEQFF. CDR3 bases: TGTGCCAGCAGTTTACGACGGAGCAATGAGCAGTTCTTC.